This T cell receptor beta chain derives from a study of cytomegalovirus exposure and HLA in healthy donors. In the study overall: Clustering assigned about 79% of the approximately 400 genotyped donors to the Caucasian-associated ancestry cluster. General study findings and limits: Among TCR sequences, most were rare, though some public TCRs appeared in many donors. Associated with cytomegalovirus, according to the listing, were fewer than 200 TCR beta chains. Most of the TCR beta V segments (in an earlier analysis) were productive either about 87% or about 30% of the time.

Comments on this clone: Its cognate antigen is unknown.

CDR3 length equals 14 residues. This PCR relied on a set of 60 Vbeta primers and 13 Jbeta primers. Measured with immunoSEQ multiplex PCR; TCRdb has only the in-frame clones, and not every one. Of some 70,000 clones listed, more than 80% were seen once; the top ten hold 6% to 7.5%. The sequence came from a human donor in good health. The genes are TRBV1 and TRBJ2-7; TRBD2 was called by the table and not checked on the DNA. TRBV1 is reported as a pseudogene. Input material: PBMCs. The CDR3 protein is CTSSQLAASYEQYF. The CDR3 nucleotides are TGCACCAGCAGCCAATTAGCGGCCTCCTACGAGCAGTACTTC.